The rows below give T cell receptor beta chains drawn from one sample of a study of STAT3 mutations in large granular lymphocyte leukemia. Libraries were prepared by immunoSEQ multiplex PCR; TCRdb keeps only in-frame clonotypes and omits some of them. This sample has more than 6,500 clones, with 70% to 80% found just once. The sequencing sample was made of peripheral blood mononuclear cells. The receptor set was obtained from a woman in her thirties or forties with T-cell large granular lymphocyte leukemia. Some clones in this sample may be carry-over from other donors' samples. Each CDR3 is given with its conserved first and last residue. Each record gives: clone size, CDR3 length, D gene, V gene, J gene, CDR3 protein, CDR3 DNA. The D gene is left open where the match is weak. Some rows mark clone size as missing; the rest say once, few, many or name a class of expanded clone.

few	11	.	TRBV28	TRBJ1-2	CASQNSYGYTF	TGTGCCAGCCAAAACTCCTATGGCTACACCTTC
.	14	TRBD1	TRBV7-9	TRBJ1-1	CASSQGTGNTEAFF	TGTGCCAGCAGCCAAGGGACAGGCAACACTGAAGCTTTCTTT
.	15	.	TRBV30	TRBJ2-3	CAFGSPESWPDTQYF	TGTGCCTTCGGGTCTCCCGAATCCTGGCCAGATACGCAGTATTTT
.	14	.	TRBV5-1	TRBJ2-5	CASREGFRAETQYF	TGCGCCAGCAGGGAGGGGTTTAGGGCGGAGACCCAGTACTTC
.	15	.	TRBV18	TRBJ1-1	CASSRVGDGATEAFF	TGTGCCAGCTCACGGGTAGGGGACGGAGCCACTGAAGCTTTCTTT
once	14	.	TRBV18	TRBJ1-4	CASSPRAAPEKLFF	TGTGCCAGCTCACCTCGGGCCGCGCCCGAAAAACTGTTTTTT
.	15	.	TRBV30	TRBJ2-3	CAWGSLGAGIDTQYF	TGTGCCTGGGGCTCCTTGGGGGCGGGAATAGATACGCAGTATTTT
.	13	.	TRBV30	TRBJ2-7	CAWSVSHTYEQYF	TGTGCCTGGAGTGTCAGCCATACCTACGAGCAGTACTTC
.	12	.	TRBV13	TRBJ1-1	CASSLGDAEAFF	TGTGCCAGCAGCTTAGGGGACGCTGAAGCTTTCTTT
few	15	.	TRBV4-2	TRBJ1-5	CASSQQGNSNQPQHF	TGTGCCAGCAGCCAACAGGGCAATAGCAATCAGCCCCAGCATTTT
.	15	TRBD1	TRBV7-9	TRBJ2-7	CASSRGTGSSYEQYF	TGTGCCAGCAGCCGCGGGACAGGGAGCTCCTACGAGCAGTACTTC
.	14	.	TRBV30	TRBJ1-1	CAWSVGAGDTEAFF	TGTGCCTGGAGTGTCGGTGCGGGGGACACTGAAGCTTTCTTT
.	12	.	TRBV5-6	TRBJ2-7	CASSLSRDEQYF	TGTGCCAGCAGCTTGTCAAGGGACGAGCAGTACTTC
.	13	.	TRBV18	TRBJ1-1	CASSAQENTEAFF	TGTGCCAGCTCTGCACAGGAGAACACTGAAGCTTTCTTT
.	15	TRBD2	TRBV4-1	TRBJ2-7	CASSQAPSGGDEQYF	TGCGCCAGCAGCCAAGCCCCTAGCGGGGGCGACGAGCAGTACTTC
.	13	TRBD1	TRBV6-6	TRBJ1-2	CASSHGQGEGYTF	TGTGCCAGCAGCCACGGACAGGGCGAAGGCTACACCTTC
.	13	.	TRBV5-6	TRBJ1-6	CASSLRGYSPLHF	TGTGCCAGCAGCTTGAGAGGTTACTCACCCCTCCACTTT
few	19	TRBD1	TRBV27	TRBJ1-5	CASSKEGLLIDRGHQPQHF	TGTGCCAGCAGTAAAGAGGGCCTATTGATCGACAGGGGGCATCAGCCCCAGCATTTT
.	13	TRBD1	TRBV7-9	TRBJ1-1	CASSRQGATEAFF	TGTGCCAGCAGCCGACAGGGGGCCACTGAAGCTTTCTTT
.	13	.	TRBV18	TRBJ2-7	CASSPARAYEQYF	TGTGCCAGCTCACCCGCCAGGGCCTACGAGCAGTACTTC
.	14	.	TRBV18	TRBJ2-1	CASSHGQYDNEQFF	TGTGCCAGCTCGCACGGACAGTACGACAATGAGCAGTTCTTC
.	13	.	TRBV5-1	TRBJ2-7	CASSSGVSREQYF	TGCGCCAGCAGCTCTGGGGTCTCTCGGGAGCAGTACTTC
.	14	TRBD2	TRBV6-1	TRBJ2-7	CASCGGGAWYEQYF	TGTGCCAGTTGTGGCGGGGGTGCGTGGTACGAGCAGTACTTC
.	13	TRBD1	TRBV23-1	TRBJ1-1	CASKTGHATEAFF	TGCGCCAGCAAGACAGGGCACGCTACTGAAGCTTTCTTT
once	15	.	TRBV5-6	TRBJ1-2	CASSVVREWRGGYTF	TGTGCCAGCAGCGTCGTAAGGGAGTGGAGAGGTGGCTACACCTTC
.	14	.	TRBV7-9	TRBJ2-7	CASSLRTDGDEQYF	TGTGCCAGCAGCCTCCGGACTGATGGAGACGAGCAGTACTTC
.	13	.	TRBV7-9	TRBJ1-1	CASSKQGFTEAFF	TGTGCCAGCAGCAAACAGGGATTCACTGAAGCTTTCTTT
.	14	TRBD2	TRBV5-4	TRBJ2-5	CASSPGGGEETQYF	TGTGCCAGCAGCCCCGGCGGGGGGGAAGAGACCCAGTACTTC
few	11	.	TRBV29-1	TRBJ1-1	CSVQRDILAFF	TGCAGCGTCCAACGGGACATCTTAGCTTTCTTT
.	12	.	TRBV30	TRBJ2-7	CAWSRGGYEQYF	TGTGCCTGGAGTCGAGGCGGGTACGAGCAGTACTTC
few	11	.	TRBV10-3	TRBJ2-5	CAPSKGETQYF	TGTGCCCCGAGTAAGGGGGAGACCCAGTACTTC
.	15	TRBD1	TRBV9	TRBJ1-4	CASSSTGQLTGELFF	TGTGCCAGCAGCTCCACGGGACAGCTGACAGGAGAACTGTTTTTT
.	14	.	TRBV7-9	TRBJ2-7	CASSFRTGRDEQYF	TGTGCCAGCAGCTTCCGGACCGGGAGAGACGAGCAGTACTTC
.	16	.	TRBV6-6	TRBJ1-5	CASSYMEPGRNQPQHF	TGTGCCAGCAGTTACATGGAACCGGGGCGCAATCAGCCCCAGCATTTT
.	17	.	TRBV13	TRBJ1-6	CASSLKDSNSYNSPLHF	TGTGCCAGCAGCTTAAAAGACAGCAACTCCTATAATTCACCCCTCCACTTT
.	12	TRBD1	TRBV30	TRBJ1-1	CAWSSTGGKAFF	TGTGCCTGGAGTTCGACAGGGGGGAAAGCTTTCTTT
.	16	.	TRBV7-9	TRBJ1-2	CASSLGARGASDGYTF	TGTGCCAGCAGCTTAGGGGCGAGGGGGGCTTCGGATGGCTACACCTTC
.	12	.	TRBV19	TRBJ1-6	CASSISNSPLHF	TGTGCCAGTAGTATATCTAATTCACCCCTCCACTTT
once	15	TRBD2	TRBV6-4	TRBJ2-1	CASSDSSGGANEQFF	TGTGCCAGCAGTGACTCTAGCGGGGGGGCCAATGAGCAGTTCTTC
.	16	.	TRBV6-6	TRBJ1-5	CASSPENEIRNQPQHF	TGTGCCAGCAGCCCCGAGAATGAGATTCGTAATCAGCCCCAGCATTTT